These T cell receptor beta chains were read from a single sample in a study of T cells after yellow fever vaccination. MiXCR was run by TCRdb on the 5' RACE reads, yielding one entry per CDR3 protein. The sample carries under 150,000 distinct CDR3 sequences, nearly 15% recorded once. Specimen: CD8+ T cells sorted from PBMCs, collected 5 days after the yellow fever booster vaccination. These receptors all stem from a man between 18 and 29 years old who received the YFV17D yellow fever vaccine. Both conserved end residues are part of each CDR3. Fields, in order: CDR3 DNA, CDR3 protein, D gene, V gene, J gene, clone size. The D gene is left open where the match is weak. Clone size appears in some rows only: once, few, many, or a class for an expanded clone.

TGTGCCAGCAGCCCATCGACAGGGACGACCTATGGCTACACCTTC	CASSPSTGTTYGYTF	TRBD1	TRBV5-5	TRBJ1-2	few
TGCGCCAGCATCGAGGGCGAGGCAAACACTGAAGCTTTCTTT	CASIEGEANTEAFF	NA	TRBV5-1	TRBJ1-1	few
TGTGCCAGCAGTTACTCGATTTTCATGGAACAGGACCAAGAGACCCAGTACTTC	CASSYSIFMEQDQETQYF	NA	TRBV6-2/TRBV6-3	TRBJ2-5	few
TGCAGTGCCCACACGGGGCAGCCCAACACTGAAGCTTTCTTT	CSAHTGQPNTEAFF	NA	TRBV20-1	TRBJ1-1	NA
TGTGCCAGCAGCTTGGGTTGGGACAACCAGTACAATGAGCAGTTCTTC	CASSLGWDNQYNEQFF	NA	TRBV5-6	TRBJ2-1	NA
TGCAGTGCTAGGAGGGGGGGACAAGAGTACGGGGAGCAGTTCTTC	CSARRGGQEYGEQFF	NA	TRBV20-1	TRBJ2-1	NA
TGTGCCAGCAGCTTGGCCAACGGTCTAGCGGGTGGCACAGATACGCAGTATTTT	CASSLANGLAGGTDTQYF	TRBD2	TRBV5-4	TRBJ2-3	few
TGCAGTGCTCTCGGGACTAGGTACTCCTACGAGCAGTACTTC	CSALGTRYSYEQYF	TRBD2	TRBV20-1	TRBJ2-7	few
TGCAGCGTTGAAGATCCATTTAACGGAGGGACAGTAAGCACCGGGGAGCTGTTTTTT	CSVEDPFNGGTVSTGELFF	NA	TRBV29-1	TRBJ2-2	many
TGTGCCAGCAGTTTAGGGAAGCTCGCCCAGTACTTC	CASSLGKLAQYF	NA	TRBV12-3/TRBV12-4	TRBJ2-5	few
TGTGCCAGCAGCCAGCATATGGTGCCCACGGGTGGCTACACCTTC	CASSQHMVPTGGYTF	NA	TRBV7-9	TRBJ1-2	few
TGTGCCAGCAGCTTAGCGCCGGGAGATGGTGAGCAGTTCTTC	CASSLAPGDGEQFF	NA	TRBV7-8	TRBJ2-1	few
TGTGCCAGCTCACCACCGATTGGGGAACAGGGCAACACCGGGGAGCTGTTTTTT	CASSPPIGEQGNTGELFF	NA	TRBV18	TRBJ2-2	NA
TGTGCCAGCAGTTACAGCCTCACGGGGGGGGAGACCCAGTACTTC	CASSYSLTGGETQYF	TRBD2	TRBV6-5	TRBJ2-5	few
TGTGCCAGCAGCGCCGAGGGGTATAGCAATCAGCCCCAGCATTTT	CASSAEGYSNQPQHF	NA	TRBV9	TRBJ1-5	NA
TGCAGCGTTGCCACAGGGGCCGAGCAGTACTTC	CSVATGAEQYF	TRBD1	TRBV29-1	TRBJ2-7	many
TGTGCCAGCAGTTTTAAGTTCAGGGGCACTGAAGCTTTCTTT	CASSFKFRGTEAFF	NA	TRBV28	TRBJ1-1	NA
TGTGCCAGCAGCCCCCGGGACAGGCTCTTCAATGAGCAGTTCTTC	CASSPRDRLFNEQFF	TRBD1	TRBV9	TRBJ2-1	NA
TGTGCCAGCAGCTTCCCCACCGGGGAGCTGTTTTTT	CASSFPTGELFF	NA	TRBV27	TRBJ2-2	few
TGCAGTGCTAGACAAGGGACGTCGGAAGCTTTCTTT	CSARQGTSEAFF	NA	TRBV20-1	TRBJ1-1	few
TGTGCCAGCAGCCCCCCCGACAGTTACAAAGAGACCCAGTACTTC	CASSPPDSYKETQYF	NA	TRBV5-6	TRBJ2-5	few
TGTGCCAGCAGTGTCTGGGACAGGGTCTCCTACGAGCAGTACTTC	CASSVWDRVSYEQYF	TRBD1	TRBV6-1	TRBJ2-7	NA
TGTGCCAGCAGCTTAGTGACAGACACAGATACGCAGTATTTT	CASSLVTDTDTQYF	NA	TRBV7-8	TRBJ2-3	few
TGCGCCAGCAGCCAAGAGGGAATTACTGACACTGAAGCTTTCTTT	CASSQEGITDTEAFF	NA	TRBV4-3	TRBJ1-1	few
TGTGCCAGCAGTTACGATAGGCTTCGCTCCTACAATGAGCAGTTCTTC	CASSYDRLRSYNEQFF	NA	TRBV6-5	TRBJ2-1	few
TGTGCCAGCAGCCCGACAGGGTACGATACGCAGTATTTT	CASSPTGYDTQYF	TRBD1	TRBV5-4	TRBJ2-3	NA
TGTGCCAGCAGCGCCCAGGACAGGGGTTCTGGGGCCAACGTCCTGACTTTC	CASSAQDRGSGANVLTF	TRBD1	TRBV9	TRBJ2-6	NA
TGTGCCAGCAGTTTCGACAGGGACTGGTACCAGTACTTC	CASSFDRDWYQYF	NA	TRBV7-9	TRBJ2-7	many
TGTGCCATCAGTGGGGGGGACAGGATCCCCGGCGATACGCAGTATTTT	CAISGGDRIPGDTQYF	TRBD1	TRBV10-3	TRBJ2-3	NA
TGCGCCAGCAGCCAAGATCGGGTGCAGGCTGGGAAGCCCCAGCATTTT	CASSQDRVQAGKPQHF	NA	TRBV4-3	TRBJ1-5	NA
TGCGCCAGCAGCCGAGAAAGACAGGCTCACTATGGCTACACCTTC	CASSRERQAHYGYTF	NA	TRBV4-3	TRBJ1-2	few
TGTGCCAGCAGCTTAGGGGGGGGCGTTACTGAAGCTTTCTTT	CASSLGGGVTEAFF	NA	TRBV7-8	TRBJ1-1	NA
TGTGCCAGCAGCCCCCGTCAGGGTGAAAGGCGTGAGCAGTTCTTC	CASSPRQGERREQFF	NA	TRBV9	TRBJ2-1	few
TGCGCCAGCAGCCAGGAGCCTAGCGGGGGGTGGAATGAGCAGTTCTTC	CASSQEPSGGWNEQFF	TRBD2	TRBV4-1	TRBJ2-1	NA
TGCGCCAGCAGCCGCAGTGACGGCTACAATGAGCAGTTCTTC	CASSRSDGYNEQFF	NA	TRBV4-3	TRBJ2-1	few
TGCGCCAGCAGCACCGGACTGGTCTACGAGCAGTACTTC	CASSTGLVYEQYF	NA	TRBV5-1	TRBJ2-7	many
TGTGCCAGCGCCGCAGGGGGCTGGACTGAAGCTTTCTTT	CASAAGGWTEAFF	TRBD1	TRBV6-2/TRBV6-3	TRBJ1-1	NA
TGCAGCGTTGAAGACAGGGGGAATGGGGCCAACGTCCTGACTTTC	CSVEDRGNGANVLTF	TRBD1	TRBV29-1	TRBJ2-6	many
TGCAGTGCTAGAGTCGGTGGCGATACGCAGTATTTT	CSARVGGDTQYF	NA	TRBV20-1	TRBJ2-3	NA